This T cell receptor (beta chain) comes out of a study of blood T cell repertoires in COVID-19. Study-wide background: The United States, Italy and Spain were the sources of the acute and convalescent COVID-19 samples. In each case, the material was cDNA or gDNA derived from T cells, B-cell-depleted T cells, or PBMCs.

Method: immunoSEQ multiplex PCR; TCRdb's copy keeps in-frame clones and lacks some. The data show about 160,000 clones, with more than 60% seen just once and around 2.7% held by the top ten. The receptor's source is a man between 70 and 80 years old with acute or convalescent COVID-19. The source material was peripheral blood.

The CDR3 nucleotides read TGTGCCAGCAGTCACGGACAGGGGGGTCAGCCCCAGCATTTT. Amino acid sequence: CASSHGQGGQPQHF. V and J are TRBV27 and TRBJ1-5, with 10 bases that match TRBD1. J was trimmed by 6 bases and V by 5 bases; bases with no gene match: 4. CDR1 is MNHEY, CDR2 SMNVEV, per germline (reference sequence). This CDR3 is 14 amino acids long.